Included here is one T cell receptor (beta chain) sequence, with context. This record comes from a study of blood T cell repertoires in COVID-19. V lost 4 bases to trimming and J lost 5 bases, with 5 bases between them. This CDR3 contains 12 residues. Germline assignment: CDR1 KGHDR and CDR2 SFDVKD. Clones were sequenced by immunoSEQ multiplex PCR, and TCRdb holds only the in-frame ones, with some missing. The data contain roughly 100,000 clones, 88% of them singletons. V gene TRBV24-1 combines with J gene TRBJ2-1; D is possibly TRBD1 (5 bases). This TCR derives from a man over 45 with COVID-19, enrolled during active disease. Sequencing was done on a sample of peripheral blood. In DNA form, the CDR3 reads TGTGCCACCAGTGAACAGGACAATGAGCAGTTCTTC. Translated: CATSEQDNEQFF.